This paragraph reports one TCR beta chain. The germline V and J ends were trimmed by 4 bases and 0 bases, with 7 bases remaining between them. CDR1 and CDR2 from the germline V gene are SGHTA and FQGNSA. The CDR3 contains 14 residues. Authors' analysis steps: Counts of nucleated cells, estimated from reference gene primer amplification, were obtained. This table comes from immunoSEQ multiplex PCR, and its TCRdb copy is limited to in-frame clones, with some not included. V and J calls plus clone size are reproduced from that table; the DNA served to infer D and trimming. The table has around 260,000 clones, around 86% seen once. These data belong to a study of blood T cell repertoires in COVID-19. Study as a whole: PBMCs, B-cell-depleted T cells, or T cells were the source of the cDNA or gDNA that made up the material.

This TCR came from a man aged 35-49 years who had recovered from COVID-19. Sequences were obtained from peripheral blood. The gene calls are TRBV7-2 and TRBJ2-4; D possibly corresponds to TRBD1 (5 bases). CDR3 DNA sequence: TGTGCCAGCAGCTCTACAGGAGCCAAAAACATTCAGTACTTC. It specifies CASSSTGAKNIQYF. The full variable domain, completed using reference TRBV7-2 and TRBJ2-4, is GAGVSQSPSNKVTEKGKDVELRCDPISGHTALYWYRQSLGQGLEFLIYFQGNSAPDKSGLPSDRFSAERTGGSVSTLTIQRTQQEDSAVYLCASSSTGAKNIQYFGAGTRLSVL.